The 9 T cell receptor beta chains presented below share a single source sample, sequenced in a study of T cell changes during pregnancy in multiple sclerosis. TCRdb's copy holds only in-frame clones and misses some; the assay was immunoSEQ multiplex PCR. The sample shows more than 65,000 clones, 85% to 95% of them seen only once. The source material was CD4+ T cells from peripheral blood mononuclear cells, sampled before pregnancy. Receptors were obtained from a female donor with multiple sclerosis, enrolled in a pregnancy study.

The chain has TRBV4-1 and TRBJ2-1; TRBD2 is a possible D gene (5 bases). Germline CDR1 MGHRA, CDR2 YSYEKL. The CDR3 length is 12 residues. V shed 4 bases and J shed 8 bases, with 9 bases lying between them. The CDR3 region has the DNA TGCGCCAGCAGCCCCGTCGGGGATGAGCAGTTCTTC. It codes for CASSPVGDEQFF.

The rearrangement links TRBV9 to TRBJ2-6, with TRBD1 as a possible D gene (5 bases). The germline V gene encodes CDR1 SGDLS and CDR2 YYNGEE. Trimming left V 4 bases short and J 0 bases short, with 20 bases between. The length of the CDR3 is 19 residues. The CDR3 coding sequence is TGTGCCAGCAGCCCCTCTGGGGCAGGGCTCACCTCTGGGGCCAACGTCCTGACTTTC. Protein sequence: CASSPSGAGLTSGANVLTF. Combining the CDR3 with reference TRBV9 and TRBJ2-6 gives the whole variable domain DSGVTQTPKHLITATGQRVTLRCSPRSGDLSVYWYQQSLDQGLQFLIQYYNGEERAKGNILERFSAQQFPDLHSELNLSSLELGDSALYFCASSPSGAGLTSGANVLTFGAGSRLTVL.

This clone was found once. The rearrangement joins TRBV19 to TRBJ1-1; 8 bases match TRBD1. Trimming cost V 4 bases and J 4 bases; bases outside gene matches: 8. CDR3 length: 15 amino acids. Germline V gives CDR1 LNHDA, CDR2 SQIVND (reference sequence). CDR3: CASSRPGGRGTEAFF. In DNA, the CDR3 is TGTGCCAGTAGTAGACCAGGGGGCAGGGGCACTGAAGCTTTCTTT.

This chain connects TRBV28 to TRBJ2-6; D remains unclear. Germline V gives CDR1 MDHEN, CDR2 SYDVKM. Between the trimmed V and J ends, which lost 6 bases and 0 bases, there was a span of 12 bases. This CDR3 is built from 16 residues. As DNA, the CDR3 is TGTGCCAGCAGCCCGTCAGGCAGCTCTGGGGCCAACGTCCTGACTTTC. Protein: CASSPSGSSGANVLTF.

The V gene is TRBV10-3, the J gene TRBJ2-5; D remains unclear. The CDR3 totals 14 residues. V shed 3 bases and J shed 3 bases, with 11 bases lying between them. Germline V gives CDR1 ENHRY, CDR2 SYGVKD. The chain's CDR3 is CAISDLNRKETQYF. In DNA, the CDR3 is TGTGCCATCAGTGATCTTAACAGAAAAGAGACCCAGTACTTC.

The rearrangement links TRBV19 to TRBJ2-5; possible D gene TRBD2, 6 bases. The germline gives CDR1 LNHDA, CDR2 SQIVND (reference sequence). The germline V and J ends were trimmed by 7 bases and 5 bases, with 14 bases remaining between them. The CDR3 is made up of 13 amino acids. In DNA form, the CDR3 reads TGTGCCAGTAAGGAAGGCGGAGGGGAGACCCAGTACTTC. It yields the protein CASKEGGGETQYF.

The chain couples TRBV29-1 to TRBJ2-3; D is perhaps TRBD2 (6 bases). V was cut by 4 bases and J by 3 bases, with 14 bases left in between. The length of the CDR3 is 14 residues. From germline, CDR1 is SQVTM and CDR2 ANQGSEA. As DNA, the CDR3 is TGCAGCGTTGGAGAGCGGGTTGGTACAGATACGCAGTATTTT. Its translation: CSVGERVGTDTQYF.

The genes are TRBV6-1 and TRBJ1-5; 8 nucleotides match TRBD1. The ends lost 4 bases at V and 7 bases at J; junction bases unmatched: 6. The germline V gene encodes CDR1 MNHNS and CDR2 SASEGT. The CDR3 covers 14 residues. CDR3 in DNA: TGTGCCAGCAGTGGGGGACAGGTCGGGCAGCCCCAGCATTTT. Its protein product is CASSGGQVGQPQHF.

This clone was found once. The chain has TRBV5-1 and TRBJ1-4, with a weak D call TRBD1 (5 bases). The CDR3 is 17 residues long. The germline V and J ends were trimmed by 4 bases and 4 bases, with 20 bases remaining between them. Germline V CDR1 and CDR2: SGHRS, YFSETQ. The CDR3: CASSLNGGPSFNEKLFF. In nucleotides, the CDR3 is TGCGCCAGCAGCCTTAACGGGGGTCCCTCTTTTAATGAAAAACTGTTTTTT.